Listed here is a single TCR beta chain. What it binds is unknown. The data were obtained in a study of cytomegalovirus exposure and HLA in healthy donors. Vbeta (60) and Jbeta (13) primers were used in the PCR. Clones were sequenced by immunoSEQ multiplex PCR, and TCRdb holds only the in-frame ones, with some missing. The table gives around 150,000 clones; the top ten clones make up approximately 2.4% of it. Trimming pared 0 bases from V and 0 bases from J, leaving 12 bases between. The CDR3 runs 16 residues. Germline V CDR1 and CDR2: KGHSH, LQKENI. Study-level findings and limits: Rare TCR sequences predominated, though certain public TCRs were found in many donors.

The clonotype was recovered from a middle-aged man in good health and CMV-seronegative. V and J are TRBV18 and TRBJ2-7, with a possible D match to TRBD1 (5 bases). Material: PBMCs. The CDR3 spells CASSPPNGAGSYEQYF. Here the CDR3 DNA reads TGTGCCAGCTCACCACCCAATGGGGCCGGCTCCTACGAGCAGTACTTC.